This T cell receptor (beta chain) is from a study of blood T cell repertoires in COVID-19 (TCRdb year 2020). As for the study more broadly: Collaborator samples came from the United States, Italy and Spain and covered acute and convalescent phases of COVID-19. The material from the prospective study consisted of cDNA or gDNA derived from T cells, B-cell-depleted T cells, or PBMCs. The dataset comprised deeply sampled blood TCRbeta repertoires from subjects exposed to, actively infected with, or recovered from COVID-19. The repertoires were made available in a free public database intended to serve as a resource for research on the immune response to SARS-CoV-2. The samples were drawn from the first 160 participants of the ongoing ImmuneRACE study and from 1,254 subjects provided by 6 global collaborators. Nearly every sample came with metadata listing a de-identified subject ID, COVID-19 status, age in years and sex. HLA class I and class II types, where available, came from metadata supplied by the sample provider rather than from assay-based typing. What the research found in general, with its limitations: How much clinical and demographic metadata was included differed by source and by participant, and the metadata was provided uncurated.

The germline V gene provides CDR1 MRHNA and CDR2 SNTAGT. The CDR3 goes from the cysteine to the phenylalanine over 14 residues. Only the CDR3 DNA stays, 42 bases, in frame from base 1. V and J are truncated by 6 bases and 7 bases respectively, leaving an intervening sequence of 13 bases. TCRbeta CDR3 regions were amplified from genomic DNA by means of the immunoSEQ Assay, a bias-controlled multiplex PCR. The study's own analysis went as follows. The number of nucleated cells in each sample was estimated by amplification of reference gene primers within the assay. To quantify the absolute abundance of each unique TCRbeta CDR3 rearrangement, sequence reads were collapsed and filtered. For each sample, productive Simpson clonality was calculated as the square root of Simpson's diversity index over productive rearrangements. TCRdb stores this immuneACCESS table with in-frame sequences only. Part of the clones is absent; in the studies checked, under half of the shortfall reflects unresolved V genes, and no reason is known for the rest. The V and J calls and clone size are taken from that table; D and trimming were inferred from the DNA. The sample table shows 120,000 or so clones, and around three quarters are seen once. The top ten constitute about 7.1% of the sample.

Collaborating institutions collected whole blood in K2EDTA tubes following their own protocols. For TCRbeta analysis, collaborators shipped samples as frozen whole blood, isolated PBMCs, or DNA extracted from either of those sample types. In this sample, this clone turned up a few times. The antigen it binds to is not known. Per-nucleotide qualities are absent, and no much larger clonotype sits a single base away. This sequence originates from a woman in her sixties or seventies with acute or convalescent COVID-19. The material sequenced was peripheral blood. This chain is built from TRBV6-4 and TRBJ1-6; the D gene cannot be named for sure. The CDR3 region: CASREFSGNSPLHF. The DNA sequence reads TGTGCCAGCAGGGAGTTCTCTGGGAATTCACCCCTCCACTTT.